Listed here are 16 T cell receptor beta chains from one sample, sequenced in a study of T cell repertoires in cytomegalovirus infection. Their specific antigens are unknown. TCRdb independently ran MiXCR on the reads; one entry per CDR3 protein. The sample yields approximately 990,000 distinct CDR3 sequences, more than 25% seen once. The input for sequencing was cultured CD8+ T cells from PBMCs, taken from culture after CMV antigen stimulation. Receptors originate from a human donor in good health (CMV status not recorded). Some clones in this sample may be carry-over from other donors' samples.

At least ten counts were recorded for this clonotype. CDR3 amino acids: CASSTGTSAVGQFF. DNA of the CDR3: TGTGCCAGCAGCACCGGGACTAGCGCGGTGGGGCAGTTCTTC. V is TRBV7-3 and J is TRBJ2-1; 10 bases fit TRBD2. Germline V gene data show CDR1 as SGHTA and CDR2 as FQGTGA. The V segment lost 5 bases and the J segment 12 bases; nucleotides outside the gene matches: 10. The CDR3 totals 14 residues.

This chain uses TRBV25-1 with TRBJ1-2; D gene unclear. In germline, CDR1 is MGHDK, CDR2 SYGVNS. Trimming cost V 4 bases and J 6 bases, with 12 bases left between them. The CDR3 length is 13 residues. DNA for the CDR3: TGTGCCAGCAGTGTTGTAGAAGTAGATGGCTACACCTTC. It is translated as CASSVVEVDGYTF.

This clonotype came up a few times. The V and J genes are TRBV24-1 and TRBJ1-2, with 7 bases identical to TRBD1. This CDR3 contains 14 residues. CDR1 is KGHDR and CDR2 is SFDVKD in the germline V gene. V dropped 4 bases and J dropped 2; count of bases not matched to a gene: 3. CDR3 in DNA: TGTGCCACCAGTGAGGCGGACAGGAACTATGGCTACACCTTC. It specifies CATSEADRNYGYTF.

The chain is built from TRBV27 and TRBJ2-3; 9 bases line up with TRBD1. Germline CDR1 MNHEY, CDR2 SMNVEV (reference sequence). CDR3 length: 16 residues. With 6 bases clipped from V and 5 bases from J, the junction kept 12 bases outside the gene matches. CDR3 DNA sequence: TGTGCCAGCAGGCGAGGGGGACAGGGTGAAAGAGATACGCAGTATTTT. Protein product: CASRRGGQGERDTQYF.

The chain has TRBV12-3 or TRBV12-4 and TRBJ1-4; 10 nucleotides line up with TRBD1. Trimming took 4 bases from V and 8 from J; bases not matched to a gene: 4. The CDR3 spans 14 residues. CDR3 nucleotides: TGTGCCAGCAGTTCGACAGGGGGCGGCGAAAAACTGTTTTTT. It specifies CASSSTGGGEKLFF.

The gene calls are TRBV6-2 or TRBV6-3 and TRBJ2-7, with 11 positions matching TRBD1. This CDR3 is built from 17 residues. Trimming removed 2 bases from V and 2 bases from J; junction bases left unmatched: 8. CDR1 and CDR2 (germline): MNHEY, SVGEGT. The chain's CDR3 is CASSYPTWTGGPYEQYF. DNA for the CDR3: TGTGCCAGCAGTTACCCAACCTGGACAGGGGGCCCCTACGAGCAGTACTTC.

V gene TRBV6-8 combines with J gene TRBJ1-1, with D unclear. The V gene lost 2 bases and the J gene lost 1 base, with 17 bases spanning the gap. Per the germline V gene, CDR1 is MNHGY and CDR2 is SAAAGT. CDR3 size: 17 residues. CDR3 amino acids: CASSYTLLLGSNTEAFF. CDR3 coding DNA: TGTGCCAGCAGTTACACGCTGCTGCTGGGGTCGAACACTGAAGCTTTCTTT.

This clonotype was seen a handful of times. The chain couples TRBV6-6 to TRBJ1-6; D not certain. The V and J ends lost 0 bases and 6 bases respectively, with 12 bases between them. The germline gives CDR1 MNHNY, CDR2 SVGAGI (reference sequence). The CDR3 totals 16 residues. In nucleotides, the CDR3 is TGTGCCAGCAGTTACTCAGCCGCTGTTGGTAATTCACCCCTCCACTTT. This encodes CASSYSAAVGNSPLHF.

This clonotype was found a few times. The chain links TRBV28 to TRBJ2-7; 10 bases match TRBD2. Looked up from germline, CDR1 is MDHEN and CDR2 is SYDVKM. With V trimmed by 2 bases and J by 4 bases, 8 bases remained unmatched. The CDR3 is 16 residues long. The chain's CDR3 is CASSLTATSGLYEQYV. The CDR3 DNA is TGTGCCAGCAGTTTAACCGCGACTAGCGGGCTTTACGAGCAGTACGTC.

This clonotype was counted between two and nine times. The CDR3: CASSPWDYNEQFF. The CDR3 bases are TGTGCCAGCAGTCCCTGGGACTACAATGAGCAGTTCTTC. The chain is built from TRBV12-3 or TRBV12-4 and TRBJ2-1; no reliable D call. This CDR3 contains 13 residues. Trimming stripped 5 bases from V and 3 bases from J, with 8 bases between.

This clonotype has only a few counts. The rearrangement uses TRBV4-1 and TRBJ2-1; 9 bases align to TRBD2. The CDR3 runs 17 residues. The junction had 11 bases not matched to a gene; V was cut back by 0 bases and J by 8 bases. CDR1 MGHRA and CDR2 YSYEKL come from the germline V gene. The CDR3 is CASSQEHGTSLLDEQFF. For the CDR3, the DNA is TGCGCCAGCAGCCAAGAGCACGGGACTAGCTTACTCGATGAGCAGTTCTTC.

This clonotype was counted between two and nine times. The rearrangement uses TRBV27 and TRBJ1-5, with D maybe TRBD1 (5 bases). Trimming removed 2 bases from V and 2 bases from J, with 10 bases in between. Germline CDR1 and CDR2: MNHEY and SMNVEV (reference sequence). The CDR3 runs 15 residues. As DNA, the CDR3 is TGTGCCAGCAGTTTAACGAGGGGAGGCAATCAGCCCCAGCATTTT. This gives the protein CASSLTRGGNQPQHF.

This sequence joins TRBV27 and TRBJ1-2; TRBD1 agrees at 7 bases. Germline CDR1 and CDR2: MNHEY and SMNVEV (reference sequence). After removal of 4 bases from V and 5 bases from J, the junction contained 7 bases not matched to a gene. This CDR3 spans 14 amino acids. This CDR3 is CASSSQGNRYGYTF. CDR3 coding DNA: TGTGCCAGCAGTTCACAGGGGAATAGATATGGCTACACCTTC.

This clonotype was seen a few times. The chain links TRBV25-1 to TRBJ2-3; D is unclear. V lost 1 base and J lost 0, with 8 bases in between. The CDR3 loop spans 15 amino acids. Germline lookup yields CDR1 MGHDK and CDR2 SYGVNS. The CDR3: CASSEWVDSTDTQYF. Written as DNA, the CDR3 is TGTGCCAGCAGTGAATGGGTGGATAGCACAGATACGCAGTATTTT.

This chain links TRBV9 with TRBJ2-3, with TRBD2 as a possible D gene (6 bases). CDR1 is SGDLS and CDR2 is YYNGEE in the germline V gene. V was clipped by 2 bases and J by 4 bases, with 20 bases between them. CDR3 length equals 17 residues. CDR3 sequence: CASSVYGAGSRADTQYF. The CDR3 DNA reads as TGTGCCAGCAGCGTCTACGGAGCGGGTTCAAGGGCAGATACGCAGTATTTT.

The V gene is TRBV27, the J gene TRBJ2-1, with D unclear. Trimming shortened V by 8 bases and J by 4 bases, and 12 bases separated the two germline ends. The germline CDR1 and CDR2 sequences are MNHEY and SMNVEV (reference sequence). The CDR3 covers 13 residues. The chain's CDR3 is CASFFGGYNEQFF. DNA of the CDR3: TGTGCCAGCTTCTTCGGTGGTTACAATGAGCAGTTCTTC.